The rows below give T cell receptor beta chains drawn from one sample of a study of Ad26.COV2.S vaccination and SARS-CoV-2 variants. TCRdb's copy holds only in-frame clones and misses some; the assay was immunoSEQ multiplex PCR. Of hundreds of thousands of clones listed, 89% were seen once; the top ten hold about 2.4%. Source: peripheral blood, taken in a trial of Ad26.COV2.S vaccine versus placebo. The receptors derive from a person between 18 and 65 years old who received the Ad26.COV2.S COVID-19 vaccine or a placebo. CDR3s include the opening cysteine and the closing phenylalanine or tryptophan. The D gene is left open where the match is weak. The size field is filled for only some rows; it gives once, few, many or a size class.

>NA|TRBD1|TRBV7-9|TRBJ2-2
CASSPGTGYDTGELFF
TGTGCCAGCAGCCCAGGGACAGGGTACGACACCGGGGAGCTGTTTTTT
>NA|NA|TRBV5-1|TRBJ2-2
CASSLFSSSTGELFF
TGCGCCAGCAGCTTGTTTAGTTCTAGCACCGGGGAGCTGTTTTTT
>few|NA|TRBV28|TRBJ1-5
CASRRDQPQHF
TGTGCCAGCCGGAGGGATCAGCCCCAGCATTTT
>NA|TRBD2|TRBV3-1/TRBV3-2|TRBJ2-4
CASSQDLERGTSGGDPLAKNIQYF
TGTGCCAGCAGCCAAGATCTTGAGAGGGGGACTAGCGGGGGTGACCCCCTAGCCAAAAACATTCAGTACTTC
>NA|NA|TRBV18|TRBJ1-1
CASSTGTGAGTEAFF
TGTGCCAGCTCAACAGGAACGGGGGCCGGCACTGAAGCTTTCTTT
>NA|TRBD2|TRBV5-1|TRBJ2-1
CASSPWTSGDNEQFF
TGCGCCAGCAGCCCCTGGACTAGCGGGGATAATGAGCAGTTCTTC
>NA|TRBD2|TRBV27|TRBJ2-3
CASSLRLAKDTQYF
TGTGCCAGCAGCTTGAGACTAGCTAAGGATACGCAGTATTTT
>NA|NA|TRBV30|TRBJ2-2
CAWSVIRTGELFF
TGTGCCTGGAGTGTAATACGCACCGGGGAGCTGTTTTTT
>NA|TRBD2|TRBV5-4|TRBJ2-3
CASRLNLAGGRDTQYF
TGTGCCAGCAGGCTGAACCTAGCGGGAGGTCGGGATACGCAGTATTTT
>NA|NA|TRBV23-1|TRBJ1-2
CARPGHLSYGYTF
TGCGCCAGACCAGGGCACCTCTCCTATGGCTACACCTTC
>NA|TRBD1|TRBV30|TRBJ1-4
CAWSVLPDRGYALTNEKLFF
TGTGCCTGGAGTGTACTACCCGACAGGGGGTACGCCTTAACTAATGAAAAACTGTTTTTT
>once|TRBD1|TRBV28|TRBJ1-5
CASRTHGQGGFIGQPQHF
TGTGCCAGCAGAACACATGGACAGGGAGGATTTATTGGTCAGCCCCAGCATTTT